Shown below are 23 T cell receptor beta chains from a single sample sequenced in a study of T cell responses to AZD1222 COVID-19 vaccine. Method: immunoSEQ multiplex PCR; TCRdb's copy keeps in-frame clones and lacks some. This sample carries 95,000 to 150,000 clones, around 90% of them seen once, and the ten largest clones take roughly 4%. The source was peripheral blood, collected on day 0 of AZD1222 vaccination. The receptors here all came from an adult in good health.

The rearrangement uses TRBV27 and TRBJ2-1; possibly TRBD2 for D (6 bases). V dropped 7 bases and J dropped 0 bases, with 10 bases sitting between them. The germline CDR1 and CDR2 sequences are MNHEY and SMNVEV (reference sequence). This CDR3 has 14 amino acids. The CDR3 region is CASTHGGSYNEQFF. CDR3 DNA sequence: TGTGCCAGCACCCACGGGGGCTCCTACAATGAGCAGTTCTTC.

The chain combines TRBV19 with TRBJ1-6; TRBD1 is a possible D gene (6 bases). The CDR3 is 18 residues long. CDR1 is LNHDA and CDR2 is SQIVND in the germline V gene (reference sequence). Trimming shortened V by 4 bases and J by 4 bases, and 20 bases separated the two germline ends. The CDR3: CASSRSAAGQRYNSPLHF. The CDR3 coding sequence is TGTGCCAGTAGTAGATCAGCAGCGGGACAACGATATAATTCACCCCTCCACTTT.

This sequence joins TRBV9 and TRBJ1-4; a weak D match, TRBD1 (5 bases). Germline assignment: CDR1 SGDLS and CDR2 YYNGEE. CDR3 length equals 14 residues. The V end lost 7 bases, the J end lost 0 bases, and 10 bases lay between the germline ends. CDR3 coding DNA: TGTGCCAGCGGTCCAGGGACAACTAATGAAAAACTGTTTTTT. The encoded protein is CASGPGTTNEKLFF.

CDR3 DNA sequence: TGTGCCAGCAGCTTATCGTCCAGTGGGGAGACCCAGTACTTC. It encodes CASSLSSSGETQYF. The chain uses TRBV13 and TRBJ2-5, with D unclear. The CDR3 has 14 residues. Germline assignment: CDR1 PRHDT and CDR2 FYEKMQ (reference sequence). Trimming shortened V by 2 bases and J by 5 bases, and 12 bases separated the two germline ends.

The CDR3 DNA follows: TGTGCCAGCAGCCCAGACCCGGGGGCGGGGGGGCAAGAGACCCAGTACTTC. Encoded protein: CASSPDPGAGGQETQYF. This chain connects TRBV5-4 to TRBJ2-5; the match to TRBD2 covers 9 bases. The CDR3 loop spans 17 amino acids. The junction had 12 bases not matched to a gene; V was cut back by 4 bases and J by 2 bases. Per germline, CDR1 SGHNT and CDR2 YYREEE (reference sequence).

The chain recombines TRBV4-3 with TRBJ1-1; D not resolved. Germline V gene sequence: CDR1 LGHNA, CDR2 YSLEER. V was cut by 0 bases and J by 5 bases, with 13 bases left in between. This CDR3 spans 15 amino acids. The CDR3 DNA reads as TGCGCCAGCAGCCAAGAGGCGGGGTGGAGTACTGAAGCTTTCTTT. Amino acids: CASSQEAGWSTEAFF.

The chain is built from TRBV3-1 (or the pseudogene TRBV3-2) and TRBJ1-6, with 9 bases lining up with TRBD1. This CDR3 is built from 16 residues. Germline CDR1 and CDR2: LGHDT and YNNKEL (reference sequence). After removal of 1 base from V and 10 bases from J, the junction contained 8 bases not matched to a gene. DNA for the CDR3: TGTGCCAGCAGCCAAGCCCGGACAGGGGTTTTCTCACCCCTCCACTTT. The encoded protein is CASSQARTGVFSPLHF.

J is TRBJ1-4 and V is TRBV2, with 8 bases fitting TRBD1. With V trimmed by 5 bases and J by 7 bases, 9 bases remained unmatched. The CDR3 consists of 15 residues. In germline, CDR1 is SNHLY, CDR2 FYNNEI. CDR3 DNA sequence: TGTGCCAGCAGTAAACAACTGGGACAGGTTGAAAAACTGTTTTTT. Amino acids: CASSKQLGQVEKLFF.

V and J are TRBV7-6 and TRBJ1-1, with no clear D. The CDR3 has 18 residues. V lost 2 bases and J 0 bases, leaving 19 bases between the germline ends. CDR1 is SGHVS and CDR2 is FNYEAQ in the germline V gene. Here the CDR3 reads CASSLLAPPTALNTEAFF. In DNA, the CDR3 is TGTGCCAGCAGCTTATTAGCCCCACCGACGGCGTTGAACACTGAAGCTTTCTTT. Full variable domain (rest looked up from reference TRBV7-6 and TRBJ1-1): GAGVSQSPRYKVTKRGQDVALRCDPISGHVSLYWYRQALGQGPEFLTYFNYEAQQDKSGLPNDRFSAERPEGSISTLTIQRTEQRDSAMYRCASSLLAPPTALNTEAFFGQGTRLTVV.

V usage is TRBV6-1 and J usage is TRBJ1-4; the D is unclear. CDR1 and CDR2 (germline): MNHNS, SASEGT. Trimming left V 1 base short and J 6 bases short, with 6 bases between. This CDR3 has 13 amino acids. The CDR3 reads CASSEGNDEKLFF. DNA of the CDR3: TGTGCCAGCAGTGAAGGAAACGATGAAAAACTGTTTTTT.

The chain couples TRBV7-3 to TRBJ2-1; 12 positions agree with TRBD2. The CDR3 length is 17 residues. CDR1 is SGHTA and CDR2 is FQGTGA in the germline V gene. J was trimmed by 4 bases and V by 5 bases; bases with no gene match: 9. The CDR3 is CASSGTGLAGSYNEQFF. The CDR3 nucleotides are TGTGCCAGCAGCGGGACGGGACTAGCGGGTAGTTACAATGAGCAGTTCTTC.

The chain uses TRBV11-3 and TRBJ1-1, with 7 bases identical to TRBD1. The J segment lost 6 bases and the V segment lost 0 bases, leaving 4 bases of the junction unmatched. Germline V lookup: CDR1 SGHNT, CDR2 YENEEA. The CDR3 runs 14 residues. The CDR3 sequence is CASSLEGQSAEAFF. For the CDR3, the DNA is TGTGCCAGCAGCTTAGAGGGACAGAGTGCTGAAGCTTTCTTT.

V is TRBV5-5 and J is TRBJ2-5; 8 bases match TRBD1. The CDR3 covers 14 residues. From germline, CDR1 is SGHKS and CDR2 YYEKEE (reference sequence). V lost 3 bases and J lost 5; bases outside the gene matches: 6. The chain's CDR3 is CASSSATGVETQYF. The DNA of the CDR3 is TGTGCCAGCAGCTCTGCGACAGGGGTGGAGACCCAGTACTTC.

J is TRBJ1-2 and V is TRBV6-5; D uncertain. Looked up from germline, CDR1 is MNHEY and CDR2 is SVGAGI. The CDR3 loop spans 14 amino acids. Between the trimmed V and J ends, which lost 6 bases and 4 bases, there was a span of 15 bases. The CDR3 sequence is CASSPDGDFYGYTF. The CDR3 DNA sequence: TGTGCCAGCAGCCCGGACGGAGACTTCTATGGCTACACCTTC.

J is TRBJ2-3 and V is TRBV5-1; D ambiguous. Germline assignment: CDR1 SGHRS and CDR2 YFSETQ. This CDR3 contains 15 residues. V was trimmed by 3 bases and J by 2 bases, leaving 13 bases between them. CDR3: CASSSAAYITDTQYF. CDR3 bases: TGCGCCAGCAGCTCGGCGGCCTATATCACAGATACGCAGTATTTT. Full variable domain (rest looked up from reference TRBV5-1 and TRBJ2-3): KAGVTQTPRYLIKTRGQQVTLSCSPISGHRSVSWYQQTPGQGLQFLFEYFSETQRNKGNFPGRFSGRQFSNSRSEMNVSTLELGDSALYLCASSSAAYITDTQYFGPGTRLTVL.

V gene TRBV30 combines with J gene TRBJ1-1; the D is unclear. Germline CDR1 reads GTSNPN; CDR2 reads SVGIG (reference sequence). The CDR3 extends over 15 amino acids. V lost 7 bases and J 1 base, leaving 19 bases between the germline ends. The CDR3 DNA sequence: TGTGCCTTCCTAGTCTGGGTCCGGGGGAACACTGAAGCTTTCTTT. This translates into CAFLVWVRGNTEAFF.

The V and J genes are TRBV4-1 and TRBJ1-5, with unresolved D. The V end was cut by 0 bases, the J end by 5 bases, with 8 bases between. CDR3 length: 14 residues. Germline CDR1 MGHRA, CDR2 YSYEKL. CDR3 sequence: CASSQERVDQPQHF. The CDR3 DNA is TGCGCCAGCAGCCAAGAGAGAGTGGATCAGCCCCAGCATTTT.

This chain links TRBV2 with TRBJ1-3; D may be TRBD1 (5 bases). Germline CDR1 is SNHLY and CDR2 is FYNNEI. The CDR3 is made up of 12 amino acids. V lost 6 bases and J lost 7, with 10 bases in between. This CDR3 is CASSPWGNTIYF. CDR3 nucleotide sequence: TGTGCCAGCAGCCCCTGGGGGAACACCATATATTTT.

The chain recombines TRBV11-2 with TRBJ2-1; TRBD2 aligns across 11 bases. The junction had 21 bases not matched to a gene; V was cut back by 6 bases and J by 8 bases. Germline CDR1 reads SGHAT; CDR2 reads FQNNGV. CDR3 size: 19 residues. CDR3 bases: TGTGCCAGCAGGGGGCCCAGGGACAATACTAGCGGGAGCTGGTATGAGCAGTTCTTC. It codes for CASRGPRDNTSGSWYEQFF. The complete variable domain, with remaining parts taken from reference TRBV11-2 and TRBJ2-1, reads EAGVAQSPRYKIIEKRQSVAFWCNPISGHATLYWYQQILGQGPKLLIQFQNNGVVDDSQLPKDRFSAERLKGVDSTLKIQPAKLEDSAVYLCASRGPRDNTSGSWYEQFFGPGTRLTVL.

The gene calls are TRBV27 and TRBJ1-3; a possible D gene is TRBD1 (5 bases). Germline loops: CDR1 MNHEY, CDR2 SMNVEV (reference sequence). CDR3 size: 14 residues. Deletions cut 6 bases from V and 4 bases from J, with 13 bases between. CDR3 nucleotides: TGTGCCAGCAGGTCCGGGGGTACAGGAAACACCATATATTTT. As protein: CASRSGGTGNTIYF.

The count of this clone is one. The V gene is TRBV7-6, the J gene TRBJ2-7, with 8 bases lining up with TRBD2. Germline V gives CDR1 SGHVS, CDR2 FNYEAQ. V was clipped by 2 bases and J by 6 bases; unmatched bases: 6. This CDR3 has 14 residues. CDR3 amino acids: CASSLSGGAGEQYF. The CDR3 DNA is TGTGCCAGCAGCTTATCGGGGGGGGCCGGCGAGCAGTACTTC.

The rearrangement links TRBV28 to TRBJ1-4, with D possibly being TRBD1 (5 bases). There are 17 residues in the CDR3. Trimming shortened V by 4 bases and J by 2 bases, and 17 bases separated the two germline ends. Germline V CDR1 and CDR2: MDHEN, SYDVKM. As DNA, the CDR3 is TGTGCCAGCAGTTCCCTTTCCGGGGCAGGGACTAATGAAAAACTGTTTTTT. As protein: CASSSLSGAGTNEKLFF. Looking up the rest from reference TRBV28 and TRBJ1-4 gives the full variable domain: DVKVTQSSRYLVKRTGEKVFLECVQDMDHENMFWYRQDPGLGLRLIYFSYDVKMKEKGDIPEGYSVSREKKERFSLILESASTNQTSMYLCASSSLSGAGTNEKLFFGSGTQLSVL.

The rearrangement links TRBV6-2 or TRBV6-3 to TRBJ1-2; the D is unclear. The CDR3 runs to 14 residues. Germline lookup yields CDR1 MNHEY and CDR2 SVGEGT. V was cut by 2 bases and J by 3 bases, with 10 bases left in between. The CDR3 spells CASSYVPRDYGYTF. The CDR3 DNA sequence: TGTGCCAGCAGTTACGTCCCGAGGGACTATGGCTACACCTTC.